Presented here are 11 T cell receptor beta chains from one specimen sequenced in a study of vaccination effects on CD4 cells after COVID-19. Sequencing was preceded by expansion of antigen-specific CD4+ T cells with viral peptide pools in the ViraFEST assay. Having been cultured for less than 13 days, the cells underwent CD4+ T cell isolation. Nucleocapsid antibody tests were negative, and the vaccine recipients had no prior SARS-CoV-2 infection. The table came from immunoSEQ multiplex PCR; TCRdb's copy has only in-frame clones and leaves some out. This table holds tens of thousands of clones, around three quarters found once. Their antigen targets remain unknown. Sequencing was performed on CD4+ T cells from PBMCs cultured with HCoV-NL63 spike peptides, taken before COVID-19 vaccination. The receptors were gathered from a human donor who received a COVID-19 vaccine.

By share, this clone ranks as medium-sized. The CDR3 region has the DNA TGCGCCAGCAGCATACAGGGGGCGCGTGAGACCCAGTACTTC. Amino acid sequence: CASSIQGARETQYF. The V call is TRBV5-1, the J call TRBJ2-5; 9 bases line up with TRBD1. The germline V gene has CDR1 SGHRS and CDR2 YFSETQ. The CDR3 covers 14 residues. V shed 4 bases and J 5 bases; nucleotides not matched to a gene: 6.

As DNA, the CDR3 is TGTGCCAGCAGTGAAGCGGACAAGTCACCCCTCCACTTT. Translation gives CASSEADKSPLHF. This chain uses TRBV6-1 with TRBJ1-6, with TRBD1 as a possible D gene (5 bases). This CDR3 contains 13 residues. Germline lookup yields CDR1 MNHNS and CDR2 SASEGT. Between the trimmed V and J ends, which lost 0 bases and 10 bases, there was a span of 7 bases.

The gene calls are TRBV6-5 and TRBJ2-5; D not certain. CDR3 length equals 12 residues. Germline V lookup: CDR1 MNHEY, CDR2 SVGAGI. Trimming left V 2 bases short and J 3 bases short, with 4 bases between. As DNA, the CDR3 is TGTGCCAGCAGTTACCCTGAAGAGACCCAGTACTTC. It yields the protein CASSYPEETQYF.

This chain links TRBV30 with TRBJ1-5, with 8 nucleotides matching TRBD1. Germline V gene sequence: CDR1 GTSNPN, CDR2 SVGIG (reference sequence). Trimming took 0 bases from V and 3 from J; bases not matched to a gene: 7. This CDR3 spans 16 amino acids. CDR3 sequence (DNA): TGTGCCTGGAGTGTAGGAGGGACAGGACCCAATCAGCCCCAGCATTTT. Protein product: CAWSVGGTGPNQPQHF.

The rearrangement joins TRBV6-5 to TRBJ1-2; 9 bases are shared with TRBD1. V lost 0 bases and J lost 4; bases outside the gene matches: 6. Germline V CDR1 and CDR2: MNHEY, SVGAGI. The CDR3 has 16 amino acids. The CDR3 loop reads CASSYSGQGGFYGYTF. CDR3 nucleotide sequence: TGTGCCAGCAGTTACTCGGGACAGGGAGGATTCTATGGCTACACCTTC.

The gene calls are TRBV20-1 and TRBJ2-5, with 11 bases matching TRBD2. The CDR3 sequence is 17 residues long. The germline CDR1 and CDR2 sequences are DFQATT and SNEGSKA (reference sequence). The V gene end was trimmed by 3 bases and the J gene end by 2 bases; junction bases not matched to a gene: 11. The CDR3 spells CSASSLAGGGIQETQYF. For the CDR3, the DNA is TGCAGTGCTAGTTCTTTAGCGGGAGGGGGGATACAAGAGACCCAGTACTTC.

CDR3: CASSSGPRSSYEQYF. CDR3 sequence (DNA): TGTGCCAGCAGCTCTGGACCGAGGAGCTCCTACGAGCAGTACTTC. The chain carries TRBV11-2 and TRBJ2-7, with no clear D. Germline V CDR1 and CDR2: SGHAT, FQNNGV. V dropped 4 bases and J dropped 0 bases, with 13 bases sitting between them. This CDR3 spans 15 amino acids.

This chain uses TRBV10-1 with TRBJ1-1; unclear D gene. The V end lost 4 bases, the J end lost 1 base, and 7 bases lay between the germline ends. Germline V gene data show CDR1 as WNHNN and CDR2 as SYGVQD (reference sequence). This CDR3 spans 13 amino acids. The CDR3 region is CASSVQPNTEAFF. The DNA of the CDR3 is TGCGCCAGCAGTGTCCAGCCGAACACTGAAGCTTTCTTT.

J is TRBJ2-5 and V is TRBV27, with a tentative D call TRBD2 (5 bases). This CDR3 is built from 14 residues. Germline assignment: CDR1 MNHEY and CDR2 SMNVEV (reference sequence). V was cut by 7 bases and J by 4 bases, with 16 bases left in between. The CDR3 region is CASMSSTAGETQYF. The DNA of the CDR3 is TGTGCCAGCATGTCTAGCACGGCCGGAGAGACCCAGTACTTC.

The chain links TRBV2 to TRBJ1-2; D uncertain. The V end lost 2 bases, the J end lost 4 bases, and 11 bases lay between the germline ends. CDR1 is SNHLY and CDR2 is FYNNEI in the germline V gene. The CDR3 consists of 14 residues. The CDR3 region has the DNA TGTGCCAGCAGTGAATTGGCCTCTGGCTATGGCTACACCTTC. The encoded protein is CASSELASGYGYTF.

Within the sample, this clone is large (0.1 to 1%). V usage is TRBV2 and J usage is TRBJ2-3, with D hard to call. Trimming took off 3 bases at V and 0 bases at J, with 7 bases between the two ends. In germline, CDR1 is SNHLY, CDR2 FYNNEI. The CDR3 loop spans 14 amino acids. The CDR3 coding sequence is TGTGCCAGCAGTGAGAGTTGGAGCACAGATACGCAGTATTTT. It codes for CASSESWSTDTQYF.